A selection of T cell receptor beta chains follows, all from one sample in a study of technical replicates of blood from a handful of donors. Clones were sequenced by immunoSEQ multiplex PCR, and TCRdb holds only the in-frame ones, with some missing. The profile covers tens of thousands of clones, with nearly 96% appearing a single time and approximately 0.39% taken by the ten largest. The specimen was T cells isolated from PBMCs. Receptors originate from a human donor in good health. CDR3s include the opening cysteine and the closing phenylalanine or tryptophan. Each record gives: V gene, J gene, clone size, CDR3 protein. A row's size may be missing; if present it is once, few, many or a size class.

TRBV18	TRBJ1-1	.	CASSPGPGHSSESGAFF
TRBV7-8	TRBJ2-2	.	CASSFLRSGRLIGELFF
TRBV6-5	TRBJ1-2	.	CASSYGQGAWGYTF
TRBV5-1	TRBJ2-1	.	CASSSGLNNEQFF
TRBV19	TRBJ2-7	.	CASRDRGLDEQYF
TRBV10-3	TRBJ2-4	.	CAIRGGLSSKNIQYF
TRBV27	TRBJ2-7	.	CASGPGGSYEQYF
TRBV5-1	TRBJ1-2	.	CASSLALEGARGYTF
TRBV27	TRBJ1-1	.	CASSFGGETEAFF
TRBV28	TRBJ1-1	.	CASSGPGQGDAEAFF
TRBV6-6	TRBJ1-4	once	CASSPGGTTNEKLFF
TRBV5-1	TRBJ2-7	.	CASAGTSGYEQYF
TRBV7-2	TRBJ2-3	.	CASSAASGNRDTQYF